The clone carrying this T cell receptor beta chain has only a few counts. Its matching antigen is unknown. This entry belongs to a study of early T cells in non-severe SARS-CoV-2 infection. Study context: The sequenced material was bulk RNA from unsorted whole blood, and its chains were unpaired. General observations from the study: VDJdb matching, biased toward anti-spike CD8 responses, missed private and CD4 specificities.

The TCR library protocol was used to attach unique molecular identifiers. These identifiers were attached to individual cDNA molecules. MiXCR was run by TCRdb on the 5' RACE reads, yielding one entry per CDR3 protein. This table has 69,000 or so distinct CDR3 sequences, over 3.5% appearing once. V lost 3 bases, J lost 4 bases, and 8 bases lay in between. The CDR3 runs to 13 residues. Germline values: CDR1 KGHDR, CDR2 SFDVKD. The chain couples TRBV24-1 to TRBJ2-5; no clear D gene. The TCR was taken from an adult who was a healthcare worker with PCR-confirmed SARS-CoV-2 infection or an uninfected control (not recorded which). The donor label of this sample is uncertain. Sequences were derived from whole blood, sampled at baseline. Here the CDR3 reads CATSDPETETQYF. The CDR3 region has the DNA TGTGCCACCAGTGATCCCGAGACAGAGACCCAGTACTTC.